The clone carrying this T cell receptor beta chain was counted a single time. Its specificity is not known. This specimen comes from a study of cytomegalovirus exposure and HLA in healthy donors. Findings and limits, study-wide: Most likely, a cluster of highly shared sequence variants arose as a sequencing artifact. Three CMV-associated chains were confirmed in vitro to be specific for CMV antigens. It was reported that the classifier diagnosed cytomegalovirus status with high specificity and sensitivity in both the original and validation cohorts. Earlier findings revealed that most TCR beta V segments proved productive either about 87% or about 30% of the time.

Primers for the PCR totalled 60 Vbeta and 13 Jbeta. Some clones are missing from TCRdb's copy, which holds only in-frame ones; the method was immunoSEQ multiplex PCR. The sample carries some 150,000 clones, 70% to 80% recorded once. The CDR3 runs 17 residues. Germline CDR1 and CDR2: SGHAT and FQNNGV. Trimming cost V 1 base and J 7 bases, with 23 bases left between them. V and J are TRBV11-2 and TRBJ2-7; D is possibly TRBD2 (5 bases). This receptor was identified in a female donor in good health and CMV-seronegative. Sequencing was performed on PBMCs. The CDR3 spells CASSLASGASLLGEQYF. CDR3 in DNA: TGTGCCAGCAGCTTAGCGTCCGGCGCTAGCCTCCTAGGGGAGCAGTACTTC.